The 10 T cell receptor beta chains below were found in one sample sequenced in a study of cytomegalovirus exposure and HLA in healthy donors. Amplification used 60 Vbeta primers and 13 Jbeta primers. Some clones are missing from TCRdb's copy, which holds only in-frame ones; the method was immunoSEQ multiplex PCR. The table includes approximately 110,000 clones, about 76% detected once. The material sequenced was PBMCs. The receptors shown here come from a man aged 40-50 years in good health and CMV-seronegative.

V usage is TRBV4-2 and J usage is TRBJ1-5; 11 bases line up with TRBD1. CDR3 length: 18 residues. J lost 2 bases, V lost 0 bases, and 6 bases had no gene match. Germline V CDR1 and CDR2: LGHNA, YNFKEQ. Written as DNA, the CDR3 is TGTGCCAGCAGCCAAGAGGGACAGGGGGGAATACGCAATCAGCCCCAGCATTTT. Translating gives CASSQEGQGGIRNQPQHF.

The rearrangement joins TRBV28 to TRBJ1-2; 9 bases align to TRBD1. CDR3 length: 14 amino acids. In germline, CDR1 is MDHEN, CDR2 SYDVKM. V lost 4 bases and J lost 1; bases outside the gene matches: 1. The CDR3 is CASSWDRDNYGYTF. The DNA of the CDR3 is TGTGCCAGCAGTTGGGACAGGGATAACTATGGCTACACCTTC.

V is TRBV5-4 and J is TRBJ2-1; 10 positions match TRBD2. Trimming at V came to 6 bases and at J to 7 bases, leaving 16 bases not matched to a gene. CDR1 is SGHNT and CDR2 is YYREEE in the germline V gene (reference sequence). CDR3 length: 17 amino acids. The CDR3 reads CASTPGWGAGGQNEQFF. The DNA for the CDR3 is TGTGCCAGCACCCCGGGATGGGGAGCGGGGGGGCAGAATGAGCAGTTCTTC.

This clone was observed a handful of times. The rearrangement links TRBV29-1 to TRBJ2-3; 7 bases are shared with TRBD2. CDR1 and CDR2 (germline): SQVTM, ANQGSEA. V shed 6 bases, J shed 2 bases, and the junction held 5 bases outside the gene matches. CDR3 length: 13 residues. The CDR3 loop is CSVGGRDTDTQYF. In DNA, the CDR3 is TGCAGCGTCGGTGGGAGGGACACAGATACGCAGTATTTT.

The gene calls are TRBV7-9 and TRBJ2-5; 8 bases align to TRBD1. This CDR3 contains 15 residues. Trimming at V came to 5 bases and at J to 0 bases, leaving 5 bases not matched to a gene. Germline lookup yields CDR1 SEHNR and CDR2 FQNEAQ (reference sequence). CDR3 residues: CASSPRDRNQETQYF. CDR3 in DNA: TGTGCCAGCAGCCCAAGGGACAGGAACCAAGAGACCCAGTACTTC. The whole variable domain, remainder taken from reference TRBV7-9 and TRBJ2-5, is DTGVSQNPRHKITKRGQNVTFRCDPISEHNRLYWYRQTLGQGPEFLTYFQNEAQLEKSRLLSDRFSAERPKGSFSTLEIQRTEQGDSAMYLCASSPRDRNQETQYFGPGTRLLVL.

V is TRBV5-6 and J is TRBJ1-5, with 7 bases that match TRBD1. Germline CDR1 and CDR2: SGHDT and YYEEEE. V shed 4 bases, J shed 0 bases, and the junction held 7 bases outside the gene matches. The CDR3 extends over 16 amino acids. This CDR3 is CASSLWTGYSNQPQHF. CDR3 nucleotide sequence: TGTGCCAGCAGCCTATGGACAGGCTATAGCAATCAGCCCCAGCATTTT.

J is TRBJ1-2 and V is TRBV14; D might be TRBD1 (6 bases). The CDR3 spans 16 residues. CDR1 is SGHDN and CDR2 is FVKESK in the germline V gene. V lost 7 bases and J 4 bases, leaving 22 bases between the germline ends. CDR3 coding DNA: TGTGCCAGCATCCCTACTCCGGGACACCGAGGCTATGGCTACACCTTC. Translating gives CASIPTPGHRGYGYTF.

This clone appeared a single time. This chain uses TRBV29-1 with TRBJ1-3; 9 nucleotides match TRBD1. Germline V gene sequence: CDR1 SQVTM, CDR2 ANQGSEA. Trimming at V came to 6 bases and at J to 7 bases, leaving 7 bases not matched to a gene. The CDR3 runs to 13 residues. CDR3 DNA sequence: TGCAGCGTAGCCGGGACAGGGCTGAACACCATATATTTT. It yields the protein CSVAGTGLNTIYF.

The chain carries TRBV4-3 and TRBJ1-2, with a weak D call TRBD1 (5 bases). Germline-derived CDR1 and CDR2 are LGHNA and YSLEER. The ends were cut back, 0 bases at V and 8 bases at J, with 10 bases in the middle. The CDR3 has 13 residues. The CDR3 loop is CASSQERQGGYTF. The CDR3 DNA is TGCGCCAGCAGCCAAGAAAGGCAGGGCGGCTACACCTTC.

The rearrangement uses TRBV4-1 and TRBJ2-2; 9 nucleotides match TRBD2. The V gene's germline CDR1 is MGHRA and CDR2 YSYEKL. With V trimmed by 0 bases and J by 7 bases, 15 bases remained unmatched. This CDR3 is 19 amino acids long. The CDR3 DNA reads TGCGCCAGCAGCCAAGATGAGGCGCGGGGCGGGGGGGCCTTCGGGGAGCTGTTTTTT. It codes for CASSQDEARGGGAFGELFF.